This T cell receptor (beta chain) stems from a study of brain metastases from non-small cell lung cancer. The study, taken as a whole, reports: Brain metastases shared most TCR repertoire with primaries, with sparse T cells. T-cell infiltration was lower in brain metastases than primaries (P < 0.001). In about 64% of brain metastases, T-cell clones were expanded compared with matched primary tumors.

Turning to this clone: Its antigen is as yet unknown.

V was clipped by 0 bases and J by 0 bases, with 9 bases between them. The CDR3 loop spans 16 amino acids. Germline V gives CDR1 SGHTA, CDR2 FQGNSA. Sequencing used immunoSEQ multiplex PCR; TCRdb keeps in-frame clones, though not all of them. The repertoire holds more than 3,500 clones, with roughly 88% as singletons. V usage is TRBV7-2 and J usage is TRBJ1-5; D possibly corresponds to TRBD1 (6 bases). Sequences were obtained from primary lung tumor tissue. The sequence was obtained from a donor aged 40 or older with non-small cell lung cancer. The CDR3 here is CASSLARTVSNQPQHF. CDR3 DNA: TGTGCCAGCAGCTTAGCTAGGACAGTTAGCAATCAGCCCCAGCATTTT. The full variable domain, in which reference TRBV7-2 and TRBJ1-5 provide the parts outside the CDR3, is GAGVSQSPSNKVTEKGKDVELRCDPISGHTALYWYRQSLGQGLEFLIYFQGNSAPDKSGLPSDRFSAERTGGSVSTLTIQRTQQEDSAVYLCASSLARTVSNQPQHFGDGTRLSIL.